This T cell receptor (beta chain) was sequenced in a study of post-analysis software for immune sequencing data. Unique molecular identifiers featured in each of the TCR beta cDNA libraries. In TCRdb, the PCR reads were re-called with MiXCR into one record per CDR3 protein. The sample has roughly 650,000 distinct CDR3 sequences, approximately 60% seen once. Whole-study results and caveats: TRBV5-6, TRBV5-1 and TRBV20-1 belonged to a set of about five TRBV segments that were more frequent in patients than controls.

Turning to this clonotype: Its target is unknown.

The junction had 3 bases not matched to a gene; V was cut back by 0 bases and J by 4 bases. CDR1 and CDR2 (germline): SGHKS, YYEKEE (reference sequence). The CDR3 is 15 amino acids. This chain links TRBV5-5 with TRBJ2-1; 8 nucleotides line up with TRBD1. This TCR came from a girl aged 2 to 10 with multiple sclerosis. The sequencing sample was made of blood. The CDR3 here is CASSLAQGVYNEQFF. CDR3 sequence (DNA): TGTGCCAGCAGCTTGGCACAGGGGGTTTACAATGAGCAGTTCTTC.